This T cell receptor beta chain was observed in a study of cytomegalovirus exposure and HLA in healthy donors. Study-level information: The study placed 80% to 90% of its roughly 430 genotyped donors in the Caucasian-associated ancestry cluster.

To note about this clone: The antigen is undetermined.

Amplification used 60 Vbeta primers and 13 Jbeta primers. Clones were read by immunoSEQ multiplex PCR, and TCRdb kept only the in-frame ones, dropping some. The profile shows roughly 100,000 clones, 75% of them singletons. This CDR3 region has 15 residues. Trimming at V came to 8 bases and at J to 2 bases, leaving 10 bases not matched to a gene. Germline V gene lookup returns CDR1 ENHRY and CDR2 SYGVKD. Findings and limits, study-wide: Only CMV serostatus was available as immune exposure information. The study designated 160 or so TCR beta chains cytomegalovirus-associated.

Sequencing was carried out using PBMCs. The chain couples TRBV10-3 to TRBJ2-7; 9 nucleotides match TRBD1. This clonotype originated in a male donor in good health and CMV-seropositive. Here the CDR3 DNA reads TGTGCCATCCGCTATGGGACAGGGAACACCTACGAGCAGTACTTC. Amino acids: CAIRYGTGNTYEQYF.